This is a list of T cell receptor beta chains from one sample in a study of cytomegalovirus exposure and HLA in healthy donors. The assay was immunoSEQ multiplex PCR, and TCRdb's table has in-frame clones only and misses some. The repertoire holds roughly 89,000 clones, with over 55% as singletons. Sequenced input: PBMCs. The receptors here all came from a woman between 50 and 59 years old in good health and CMV-seropositive. CDR3s include the opening cysteine and the closing phenylalanine or tryptophan. The order of the fields is CDR3 protein, CDR3 DNA, clone size, V gene, D gene, J gene. A D gene is named only where the DNA matches it firmly. Where a row states a size, it is once, few, many or the class of an expanded clone; other rows omit it.

CASSPGTKETQYF | TGTGCCAGCAGCCCCGGGACAAAAGAGACCCAGTACTTC | once | TRBV9 | . | TRBJ2-5
CASKLDGARGYTF | TGTGCCAGCAAATTGGATGGGGCGCGGGGCTACACCTTC | . | TRBV27 | . | TRBJ1-2
CASSLNPKGGAPQPQHF | TGTGCCAGCAGCCTTAACCCCAAGGGGGGGGCGCCTCAGCCCCAGCATTTT | . | TRBV28 | . | TRBJ1-5
CAISGQGKGEQYF | TGTGCCATCAGTGGACAGGGGAAGGGCGAGCAGTACTTC | . | TRBV10-3 | TRBD1 | TRBJ2-7
CASSLAEYAGGYTDTQYF | TGTGCCAGCAGCTTAGCGGAATACGCGGGGGGATACACAGATACGCAGTATTTT | . | TRBV7-9 | TRBD2 | TRBJ2-3
CASSLSSGGAYEQYF | TGTGCCAGCAGCTTGAGTAGCGGGGGGGCGTACGAGCAGTACTTC | . | TRBV5-8 | TRBD2 | TRBJ2-7
CASSPSTGANEKLFF | TGTGCCAGCAGCCCATCGACAGGGGCGAATGAAAAACTGTTTTTT | . | TRBV5-4 | TRBD1 | TRBJ1-4
CASSLSRIGSPLHF | TGTGCCAGCAGTTTATCCAGAATTGGTTCACCCCTCCACTTT | few | TRBV28 | . | TRBJ1-6
CASSDGTGREAFF | TGTGCCAGCAGTGACGGGACAGGGAGAGAAGCTTTCTTT | few | TRBV6-4 | TRBD1 | TRBJ1-1
CASSNSRDRIFAPYGYTF | TGTGCCAGTAGTAACAGCCGGGACAGGATTTTTGCTCCTTATGGCTACACCTTC | . | TRBV19 | TRBD1 | TRBJ1-2
CASSLISGFNSPLHF | TGTGCCAGCAGCTTGATTTCAGGGTTTAATTCACCCCTCCACTTT | . | TRBV5-6 | . | TRBJ1-6
CASSLVPGGNTEAFF | TGTGCCAGCAGCTTAGTACCAGGGGGGAACACTGAAGCTTTCTTT | . | TRBV7-6 | TRBD1 | TRBJ1-1
CASSRTSGVLNEQFF | TGTGCCAGCAGTCGTACTAGCGGGGTTCTCAATGAGCAGTTCTTC | . | TRBV7-6 | TRBD2 | TRBJ2-1
CASSLRSGAVNTEAFF | TGCGCCAGCAGCCTCCGATCCGGTGCGGTGAACACTGAAGCTTTCTTT | once | TRBV5-1 | . | TRBJ1-1
CASSDGNYGYTF | TGCGCCAGCAGCGACGGGAACTATGGCTACACCTTC | . | TRBV4-3 | . | TRBJ1-2
CASSQQGQTNEQFF | TGCGCCAGCAGCCAACAGGGACAAACCAATGAGCAGTTCTTC | . | TRBV5-1 | . | TRBJ2-1
CASSDDSFPYEQYF | TGTGCCAGCTCAGACGACAGTTTCCCCTACGAGCAGTACTTC | few | TRBV18 | . | TRBJ2-7
CASSQDRQSNTEAFF | TGCGCCAGCAGCCAAGATAGACAGTCGAACACTGAAGCTTTCTTT | . | TRBV4-3 | . | TRBJ1-1
CASSSWGGGATGELFF | TGTGCCAGCAGCTCCTGGGGCGGGGGGGCCACCGGGGAGCTGTTTTTT | . | TRBV7-8 | TRBD2 | TRBJ2-2
CASSLEGQAEKLFF | TGTGCCAGCAGCTTAGAGGGACAGGCTGAAAAACTGTTTTTT | . | TRBV7-6 | TRBD1 | TRBJ1-4
CASSLLGEGNYGYTF | TGTGCCAGCAGTCTCCTAGGGGAGGGAAACTATGGCTACACCTTC | few | TRBV6-1 | . | TRBJ1-2
CASSLAPGGNTIYF | TGTGCCAGCAGCTTAGCACCGGGTGGAAACACCATATATTTT | . | TRBV7-2 | . | TRBJ1-3
CAWSWTGYEQYF | TGTGCCTGGAGTTGGACGGGGTACGAGCAGTACTTC | . | TRBV30 | . | TRBJ2-7
CATSRESDIGNTIYF | TGTGCCACCAGCAGGGAATCGGACATAGGAAACACCATATATTTT | . | TRBV15 | . | TRBJ1-3
CASSPAGASDSPLHF | TGTGCCAGCAGCCCGGCGGGGGCTAGTGATTCACCCCTCCACTTT | . | TRBV28 | . | TRBJ1-6
CASSVLATTDTQYF | TGTGCCAGCAGCGTATTAGCGACCACAGATACGCAGTATTTT | . | TRBV9 | . | TRBJ2-3
CAWSVGSGGADTQYF | TGTGCCTGGAGTGTCGGTAGCGGGGGGGCAGATACGCAGTATTTT | few | TRBV30 | TRBD2 | TRBJ2-3
CASIKRGNTEAFF | TGTGCCAGCATCAAGCGGGGGAACACTGAAGCTTTCTTT | . | TRBV28 | . | TRBJ1-1
CASSSTGGTTEAFF | TGTGCCAGCAGCTCGACAGGAGGAACTACTGAAGCTTTCTTT | . | TRBV7-9 | . | TRBJ1-1
CASSFNRGLFF | TGTGCCAGCAGCTTTAACCGGGGACTGTTTTTT | few | TRBV5-6 | . | TRBJ1-4
CASSPSHGGDTYEQYF | TGCGCCAGCAGCCCTTCCCACGGTGGAGATACCTACGAGCAGTACTTC | . | TRBV5-1 | . | TRBJ2-7
CASSLVQGDYGYTF | TGTGCCAGCAGTTTAGTACAGGGTGACTATGGCTACACCTTC | few | TRBV27 | . | TRBJ1-2
CASSLGSEETQYF | TGTGCCAGCAGCTTAGGTAGCGAAGAGACCCAGTACTTC | . | TRBV7-9 | . | TRBJ2-5
CAAARGGEYEQYF | TGTGCCGCCGCCAGGGGCGGTGAGTACGAGCAGTACTTC | few | TRBV6-5 | . | TRBJ2-7
CASSSSGGASYNEQFF | TGTGCCAGCAGCTCCTCGGGAGGGGCTTCCTACAATGAGCAGTTCTTC | . | TRBV9 | TRBD2 | TRBJ2-1
CASSEGTQEKLFF | TGTGCCAGCAGTGAAGGAACACAGGAAAAACTGTTTTTT | . | TRBV2 | . | TRBJ1-4
CASTYGQELNTEAFF | TGTGCCAGCACTTACGGACAAGAATTGAACACTGAAGCTTTCTTT | . | TRBV2 | . | TRBJ1-1
CASTTTGSPEAFF | TGTGCCAGCACCACAACAGGGTCGCCTGAAGCTTTCTTT | few | TRBV6-5 | . | TRBJ1-1
CASSPRTVSTGELFF | TGCGCCAGCAGCCCCCGGACAGTTTCCACCGGGGAGCTGTTTTTT | . | TRBV5-1 | . | TRBJ2-2
CASSPNGGSPEAFF | TGTGCCAGCAGCCCGAACGGAGGGTCCCCTGAAGCTTTCTTT | few | TRBV7-9 | . | TRBJ1-1
CASSPSPGAGELFF | TGTGCCAGCAGCCCCTCGCCGGGGGCCGGGGAGCTGTTTTTT | few | TRBV2 | . | TRBJ2-2
CASSLGGGGAYEQYF | TGTGCCAGCAGCTTAGGGGGCGGGGGTGCCTACGAGCAGTACTTC | . | TRBV7-8 | TRBD2 | TRBJ2-7
CASSPNTGGDTQYF | TGTGCCAGCAGCCCTAATACCGGGGGAGATACGCAGTATTTT | . | TRBV5-5 | . | TRBJ2-3
CASSDTPGTDSGNTIYF | TGCGCCAGCAGTGACACCCCCGGGACAGACTCTGGAAACACCATATATTTT | . | TRBV5-1 | TRBD1 | TRBJ1-3
CASSPSSGGNSYEQYF | TGCGCCAGCAGTCCCTCAAGCGGGGGGAACTCCTACGAGCAGTACTTC | . | TRBV4-1 | TRBD2 | TRBJ2-7
CASSQRGGGWGNEQFF | TGTGCCAGCAGCCAAAGGGGCGGGGGCTGGGGGAATGAGCAGTTCTTC | few | TRBV7-2 | . | TRBJ2-1
CASSQPQHF | TGTGCCAGCTCGCAGCCCCAGCATTTT | many | TRBV6-1 | . | TRBJ1-5